What follows is one T cell receptor beta chain and its context. Its target is not known. Germline loops: CDR1 SGHVS, CDR2 FQNEAQ. The CDR3 runs 15 residues. V dropped 5 bases and J dropped 2 bases, with 13 bases sitting between them. This sample is part of a study of T cell repertoires in cytomegalovirus infection. About the study: Indicated by public TCR beta signatures were CMV infection and matching HLA type.

TCRdb itself ran the reads through MiXCR, one entry per CDR3 protein. The sample lists about 900,000 distinct CDR3 sequences; roughly 30% were seen once. The TCR comes from a human donor in good health (CMV status not recorded). Some clones in this sample may be carry-over from other donors' samples. The starting material was cultured CD8+ T cells from PBMCs, obtained from culture after CMV antigen stimulation. J is TRBJ2-1 and V is TRBV7-8, with D possibly matching TRBD2 (6 bases). The CDR3 DNA reads as TGTGCCAGCAGCATTAGCGGCCGCCCCTACAATGAGCAGTTCTTC. Protein product: CASSISGRPYNEQFF. Together with reference TRBV7-8 and TRBJ2-1, the CDR3 gives the full variable domain: GAGVSQSPRYKVAKRGQDVALRCDPISGHVSLFWYQQALGQGPEFLTYFQNEAQLDKSGLPSDRFFAERPEGSVSTLKIQRTQQEDSAVYLCASSISGRPYNEQFFGPGTRLTVL.